This note documents a single T cell receptor (beta chain) sequence. Its matching antigen is unknown. The CDR3 has 14 residues. Germline CDR1 and CDR2: MGHRA and YSYEKL. The trim removed 6 bases at V and 8 bases at J, leaving 8 bases unmatched. The data were taken from a study of T cells in Graves' hyperthyroidism and ophthalmopathy. The overall study: Specimen type is peripheral blood, collected at initial diagnosis prior to any treatment. Study results and caveats: For ophthalmopathy, model prediction preceded onset by a median 6.5 months. A model of 13 V-J features distinguished ophthalmopathy from stable hyperthyroidism.

Researchers amplified the TCR beta CDR3 regions from RNA transcripts. HTBI primers were employed in a first-round RT-PCR of the TCR CDR3. Each CDR3 protein gets one entry after TCRdb re-called the multiplex PCR reads with MiXCR. Of about 680,000 distinct CDR3 sequences in the sample, over 35% were seen once. Orbital computed tomography and thyroid ultrasound, together with serum TRAb and thyroxine and clinical symptoms, were used for diagnoses. The TCR comes from a woman aged 40 to 55 with Graves' hyperthyroidism. This sequence joins TRBV4-1 and TRBJ1-2, with TRBD1 identical over 11 bases. Sequencing was performed on blood. The CDR3 here is CASRASGTGGGYTF. The CDR3 region has the DNA TGCGCCAGCAGGGCTTCCGGGACAGGGGGAGGCTACACCTTC.